This is a list of T cell receptor beta chains from one sample in a study of cytomegalovirus exposure and HLA in healthy donors. Measured with immunoSEQ multiplex PCR; TCRdb has only the in-frame clones, and not every one. The sample contains about 330,000 clones, around 86% of which appear only once. Material: PBMCs. The receptors here all came from a woman aged 18-30 years in good health and CMV-seronegative. The CDR3 runs from the conserved cysteine through the conserved F or W. The D gene is left open where the match is weak. Where a row states a size, it is once, few, many or the class of an expanded clone; other rows omit it.

>-|TRBJ1-2|TRBD1|TRBV25-1
CASSEQGVDYGYTF
TGTGCCAGCAGTGAACAGGGGGTCGACTATGGCTACACCTTC
>-|TRBJ2-7|TRBD2|TRBV9
CASSVGGTSGYEQYF
TGTGCCAGCAGCGTAGGTGGGACTAGCGGCTACGAGCAGTACTTC
>-|TRBJ2-7|-|TRBV7-8
CASSLAGTPSPYEQYF
TGTGCCAGCAGCTTAGCAGGGACACCCTCTCCCTACGAGCAGTACTTC
>-|TRBJ2-1|TRBD1|TRBV19
CASRKSGTGVANEQFF
TGTGCCAGTAGGAAGTCCGGGACAGGGGTGGCCAATGAGCAGTTCTTC
>-|TRBJ2-1|TRBD2|TRBV2
CATLLGQRLAGGPVEQFF
TGTGCCACCCTCCTGGGACAGCGACTAGCGGGAGGCCCTGTTGAGCAGTTCTTC
>-|TRBJ2-3|TRBD1|TRBV5-1
CASRTDRGLLDTQYF
TGCGCCAGCAGGACGGACAGGGGCCTTTTAGATACGCAGTATTTT
>once|TRBJ1-2|TRBD1|TRBV10-3
CAISDPSGQGTYGYTF
TGTGCCATCAGTGATCCCTCCGGACAGGGTACCTATGGCTACACCTTC
>-|TRBJ2-1|TRBD2|TRBV27
CASSFRGSPTYNEQFF
TGTGCCAGCAGCTTCCGCGGGAGTCCCACCTACAATGAGCAGTTCTTC
>-|TRBJ2-3|-|TRBV7-9
CASSPGGDTQYF
TGTGCCAGCAGCCCAGGTGGGGATACGCAGTATTTT
>-|TRBJ1-5|TRBD1|TRBV6-5
CASSAEDRGYQPQHF
TGTGCCAGCAGTGCCGAGGACAGGGGGTATCAGCCCCAGCATTTT
>-|TRBJ2-6|-|TRBV27
CASSLSSGVGANVLTF
TGTGCCAGCAGTTTATCATCCGGGGTAGGGGCCAACGTCCTGACTTTC
>-|TRBJ2-7|TRBD1|TRBV11-2
CASSFGDRTYEQYF
TGTGCCAGCAGCTTCGGGGACAGAACCTACGAGCAGTACTTC
>-|TRBJ2-7|TRBD1|TRBV7-9
CASSSGQAITYEQYF
TGTGCCAGCAGCTCCGGACAGGCGATAACCTACGAGCAGTACTTC
>-|TRBJ2-1|-|TRBV2
CASRSSSSYNEQFF
TGTGCCAGCAGGTCGTCTAGCTCCTACAATGAGCAGTTCTTC
>-|TRBJ1-1|-|TRBV9
CASSPSMGGAFF
TGTGCCAGCAGCCCGTCCATGGGGGGAGCTTTCTTT
>once|TRBJ2-5|TRBD2|TRBV4-3
CASSQGGRVAGETQYF
TGCGCCAGCAGCCAAGGAGGGAGGGTAGCGGGTGAGACCCAGTACTTC
>-|TRBJ1-2|-|TRBV20-1
CSAFIRGYTF
TGCAGTGCTTTTATCCGTGGCTACACCTTC
>once|TRBJ2-6|-|TRBV2
CASSPIISGANVLTF
TGTGCCAGCAGCCCTATAATCTCTGGGGCCAACGTCCTGACTTTC
>once|TRBJ2-2|-|TRBV6-5
CASSPDYPDTGELFF
TGTGCCAGCAGCCCCGACTACCCGGACACCGGGGAGCTGTTTTTT
>-|TRBJ1-1|-|TRBV29-1
CSVITATPEEAFF
TGCAGCGTCATTACAGCAACTCCCGAAGAAGCTTTCTTT
>once|TRBJ2-2|-|TRBV11-3
CASSLGWAGTGELFF
TGTGCCAGCAGCTTAGGATGGGCGGGCACCGGGGAGCTGTTTTTT
>-|TRBJ2-1|-|TRBV5-4
CASSAGGESIHEQFF
TGTGCCAGCAGCGCTGGAGGGGAAAGCATCCATGAGCAGTTCTTC
>few|TRBJ1-5|-|TRBV7-2
CASSLDRQPQHF
TGTGCCAGCAGCTTAGACAGGCAGCCCCAGCATTTT
>-|TRBJ1-5|TRBD1|TRBV27
CASSGQGGQPQHF
TGTGCCAGCAGTGGACAGGGCGGTCAGCCCCAGCATTTT
>-|TRBJ2-1|-|TRBV7-3
CASSFDNDNEQFF
TGTGCCAGCAGCTTCGACAACGACAATGAGCAGTTCTTC
>-|TRBJ2-7|TRBD2|TRBV7-3
CASSPTSGTTYEQYF
TGTGCCAGCAGCCCGACTAGCGGGACAACCTACGAGCAGTACTTC
>-|TRBJ1-1|-|TRBV7-9
CALEGRWNTEAFF
TGTGCTCTGGAGGGGAGGTGGAACACTGAAGCTTTCTTT
>-|TRBJ2-7|-|TRBV28
CASSREGTLSYEQYF
TGTGCCAGCAGTCGCGAGGGAACCCTCTCCTACGAGCAGTACTTC
>-|TRBJ1-2|TRBD1|TRBV7-8
CASSLGQGSEGYTF
TGTGCCAGCAGCTTAGGACAGGGATCGGAAGGCTACACCTTC
>-|TRBJ2-7|TRBD2|TRBV29-1
CSVEKDHTSGLAYEQYF
TGCAGCGTCGAAAAGGACCATACTAGCGGGTTAGCCTACGAGCAGTACTTC
>-|TRBJ2-1|-|TRBV11-2
CASSLFSGSSYNEQFF
TGTGCCAGCAGCTTGTTTAGCGGTAGCTCCTACAATGAGCAGTTCTTC
>-|TRBJ1-2|TRBD1|TRBV5-1
CASSRGTGVGYGYTF
TGCGCCAGCAGCAGAGGGACAGGCGTAGGCTATGGCTACACCTTC
>-|TRBJ1-1|-|TRBV2
CASNKVNTEAFF
TGTGCCAGCAACAAAGTGAACACTGAAGCTTTCTTT
>-|TRBJ2-3|TRBD2|TRBV18
CASSPGLRRDTQYF
TGTGCCAGCTCACCGGGACTACGCAGGGATACGCAGTATTTT
>-|TRBJ2-1|TRBD1|TRBV27
CASSFTGDEQFF
TGTGCCAGCAGTTTCACAGGGGATGAGCAGTTCTTC
>once|TRBJ2-7|-|TRBV29-1
CSVATSLSLPYEQYF
TGCAGCGTCGCCACTAGTTTATCTTTGCCCTACGAGCAGTACTTC
>once|TRBJ1-5|TRBD1|TRBV18
CASSPGQGGNQPQHF
TGTGCCAGCTCACCCGGACAGGGGGGCAATCAGCCCCAGCATTTT
>-|TRBJ2-1|TRBD2|TRBV6-1
CASNGGTGGYNEQFF
TGTGCCAGCAATGGGGGAACGGGAGGCTACAATGAGCAGTTCTTC
>-|TRBJ2-7|-|TRBV9
CASSLRGGSYEQYF
TGTGCCAGCAGCTTGAGGGGGGGATCCTACGAGCAGTACTTC
>-|TRBJ2-7|-|TRBV2
CASTSDRPLRGDEQYF
TGTGCCAGCACCTCGGACCGACCGCTTCGGGGTGACGAGCAGTACTTC
>once|TRBJ2-7|TRBD1|TRBV5-1
CASSSNPGTGSPEQYF
TGCGCCAGCAGCTCGAATCCCGGGACAGGCAGTCCCGAGCAGTACTTC
>-|TRBJ2-3|-|TRBV5-6
CASSPRGVASTDTQYF
TGTGCCAGCAGCCCCAGAGGAGTTGCTAGCACAGATACGCAGTATTTT
>-|TRBJ2-1|TRBD2|TRBV13
CASSLALAGGGEQFF
TGTGCCAGCAGCTTAGCACTAGCGGGAGGGGGTGAGCAGTTCTTC
>once|TRBJ2-1|TRBD2|TRBV28
CASSRLRGLAYNEQFF
TGTGCCAGCAGCCGCCTCAGGGGACTAGCCTACAATGAGCAGTTCTTC
>-|TRBJ2-5|TRBD2|TRBV7-3
CASSWTSGETQYF
TGTGCCAGCAGTTGGACTAGCGGAGAGACCCAGTACTTC
>-|TRBJ1-5|TRBD1|TRBV27
CASSLTGPHSNQPQHF
TGTGCCAGCAGTTTGACAGGGCCGCATAGCAATCAGCCCCAGCATTTT
>few|TRBJ2-7|-|TRBV9
CASSVGSGTYEQYF
TGTGCCAGCAGCGTAGGTTCGGGAACCTACGAGCAGTACTTC
>-|TRBJ2-5|-|TRBV28
CASSFRLGETQYF
TGTGCCAGCAGTTTTCGACTAGGAGAGACCCAGTACTTC
>-|TRBJ1-5|-|TRBV5-1
CASSPGDVSNQPQHF
TGCGCCAGCAGCCCAGGGGATGTTAGCAATCAGCCCCAGCATTTT